This T cell receptor (beta chain) was obtained from a study of blood T cell repertoires in COVID-19. Overall study context: Both acute and convalescent COVID-19 samples were obtained from the United States, Italy and Spain. PBMCs, B-cell-depleted T cells, or T cells provided the cDNA or gDNA that made up the material.

Germline CDR1 SNHLY, CDR2 FYNNEI. The CDR3 spans 16 residues. The V gene end was trimmed by 3 bases and the J gene end by 4 bases; junction bases not matched to a gene: 6. Original processing notes: Reference gene primer amplification yielded estimated nucleated cell counts. Profiling relied on immunoSEQ multiplex PCR, and the TCRdb table lists in-frame clones only, not all of them. The V and J calls and clone size are taken from that table; D and trimming were inferred from the DNA. The sample lists fewer than 250,000 clones; 84% were seen once. This clonotype originated in a man aged 50-60 years with acute or convalescent COVID-19. The chain recombines TRBV2 with TRBJ2-5; TRBD1 matches 12 bases. Sequencing was carried out using peripheral blood. CDR3 sequence: CASSEGTGGQGETQYF. The CDR3 DNA sequence: TGTGCCAGCAGTGAGGGGACAGGGGGCCAGGGAGAGACCCAGTACTTC.